The T cell receptor (beta chain) under discussion was sequenced for a study of blood T cell repertoires in COVID-19. Across the whole study: T cells, B-cell-depleted T cells, or PBMCs provided the cDNA or gDNA that served as material.

CDR3 length: 15 amino acids. Trimming stripped 2 bases from V and 1 base from J, with 11 bases between. Germline CDR1 MNHNS, CDR2 SASEGT. Assay: immunoSEQ multiplex PCR; the TCRdb copy retains only in-frame clones and omits some. The profile shows some 64,000 clones, approximately 80% of them singletons. The J gene is TRBJ2-5, the V gene TRBV6-1; TRBD2 is a possible D gene (5 bases). This TCR came from a man older than 75 with active or convalescent COVID-19. Sample: peripheral blood. The CDR3 DNA reads as TGTGCCAGCAGTGAAATAACTAGTTCCCAAGAGACCCAGTACTTC. It is translated as CASSEITSSQETQYF.